The source of this T cell receptor beta chain is a study of shared clonotypes between healthy human individuals. General study results and limits: Some naive CD4 clonotypes, 5% to 5.5%, turned up in common across several donors. Compared with memory subsets, naive subsets generally had larger estimated richness. Generation probabilities of non-shared clonotypes were lower (relative to those shared by all four donors).

Comment on this clone: Its antigen is unknown.

CDR3 length equals 16 residues. J gave up 4 bases and V 5 bases, and 10 bases lay outside the gene matches. Germline values: CDR1 MNHEY, CDR2 SMNVEV (reference sequence). The protocol was immunoSEQ multiplex PCR, while the TCRdb copy is restricted to in-frame clones and leaves out a portion. The sample holds hundreds of thousands of clones; almost 95% are singletons and the top ten take nearly 25%. As defined, naive CD8 cells were CD45RO-negative and positively selected for CCR7, with terminally differentiated effector memory CD45RA+ cells excluded. The source material was naive CD8+ T cells sorted from blood. This chain links TRBV27 with TRBJ2-5; 10 nucleotides agree with TRBD2. The receptor was isolated from a man under 40 in good health. The CDR3, as DNA: TGTGCCAGCAGTGCAAACAGCGGGAGGGCCACAGAGACCCAGTACTTC. Its translation: CASSANSGRATETQYF.